This T cell receptor beta chain was sequenced in a study of cytomegalovirus exposure and HLA in healthy donors. Overall study context: A subsequent analysis reported that the roughly 120 validation repertoires were produced on the same platform that had also been used for the approximately 710 first-cohort repertoires. Study-wide points: Most TCR sequences were seen very rarely across donors, but some public TCRs occurred in many. In the 95 to 150 validation repertoires, around 95% of cluster scores exceeded 0, per a later analysis.

In the case of this clone: Its specificity is not known.

Among the 120 subjects of the validation cohort, separate from the roughly 600-subject first cohort, were the donors. Only in-frame clones appear in the TCRdb table, and some are missing; sequencing was by immunoSEQ multiplex PCR. This table holds about 82,000 clones, 85% to 95% found once. The CDR3 is 16 residues long. Germline assignment: CDR1 SGHNT and CDR2 YENEEA. V shed 5 bases and J shed 0 bases, with 14 bases lying between them. This clonotype was obtained from a man aged 18 to 35 in good health and CMV-seronegative. Sequencing was carried out using PBMCs. The J gene is TRBJ2-1, the V gene TRBV11-3; no clear D gene. The CDR3 DNA follows: TGTGCCAGCAGCACTCTAAGACACAGCTCCTACAATGAGCAGTTCTTC. It encodes CASSTLRHSSYNEQFF. The variable domain in full, completed from reference TRBV11-3 and TRBJ2-1, reads EAGVVQSPRYKIIEKKQPVAFWCNPISGHNTLYWYLQNLGQGPELLIRYENEEAVDDSQLPKDRFSAERLKGVDSTLKIQPAELGDSAVYLCASSTLRHSSYNEQFFGPGTRLTVL.